Listed here are 14 T cell receptor beta chains from one sample, sequenced in a study of CD8 T cells in Susac syndrome. A quantity of about 0.5 to 1 ug RNA underwent reverse transcription using random hexamers. TCRdb independently ran MiXCR on the immunoSEQ multiplex PCR reads; one entry per CDR3 protein. Among 250,000 to 300,000 distinct CDR3 sequences listed, roughly 85% were seen once. Sequencing input: CD8+ T cells from PBMCs. These receptors were obtained from a human donor with multiple sclerosis.

The CDR3 nucleotides are TGTGCCAGTAAAACAGGGGGCAGTGAGCAGTTCTTC. Its translation: CASKTGGSEQFF. The genes are TRBV6-5 and TRBJ2-1, with 9 bases lining up with TRBD1. The CDR3 totals 12 residues. From germline, CDR1 is MNHEY and CDR2 SVGAGI. The J segment lost 9 bases and the V segment lost 9 bases, leaving 6 bases of the junction unmatched.

This chain links TRBV20-1 with TRBJ2-1; 8 bases align to TRBD2. The CDR3 is made up of 15 amino acids. From germline, CDR1 is DFQATT and CDR2 SNEGSKA (reference sequence). V shed 0 bases, J shed 2 bases, and the junction held 3 bases outside the gene matches. The CDR3 reads CSARETAGAYNEQFF. The CDR3 bases are TGCAGTGCTAGAGAAACAGCGGGAGCCTACAATGAGCAGTTCTTC.

The chain uses TRBV7-9 and TRBJ2-7; D ambiguous. Between the trimmed V and J ends, which lost 9 bases and 0 bases, there was a span of 15 bases. The length of the CDR3 is 14 residues. CDR1 and CDR2 from the germline V gene are SEHNR and FQNEAQ (reference sequence). The CDR3 DNA sequence: TGTGCCAGTAGCCCACGGACCAACTCCTACGAGCAGTACTTC. It codes for CASSPRTNSYEQYF.

This clonotype is a singleton in its sample. The chain is built from TRBV28 and TRBJ2-3, with D possibly matching TRBD2 (5 bases). The germline gives CDR1 MDHEN, CDR2 SYDVKM. V was clipped by 5 bases and J by 4 bases, with 10 bases between them. The CDR3 is 13 amino acids. CDR3 coding DNA: TGTGCCAGCAGTCAAGACTATTCAGATACGCAGTATTTT. Its translation is CASSQDYSDTQYF.

V is TRBV11-2 and J is TRBJ2-6, with TRBD1 identical over 9 bases. J gave up 3 bases and V 5 bases, and 8 bases lay outside the gene matches. Germline CDR1 SGHAT, CDR2 FQNNGV. This CDR3 comprises 17 residues. CDR3 sequence: CASSAPGTGYGANVLTF. The CDR3 DNA reads as TGTGCCAGCAGCGCCCCCGGGACAGGGTATGGGGCCAACGTCCTGACTTTC.

This chain connects TRBV28 to TRBJ1-2; no clear D gene. CDR3 length: 14 amino acids. V lost 4 bases and J 3 bases, leaving 12 bases between the germline ends. The germline gives CDR1 MDHEN, CDR2 SYDVKM. CDR3 nucleotide sequence: TGTGCCAGCAGTTCCCTGAGGAGCGACTATGGCTACACCTTC. This translates into CASSSLRSDYGYTF.

This clonotype was seen once. The chain has TRBV11-2 and TRBJ2-3, with D unresolved. Per germline, CDR1 SGHAT and CDR2 FQNNGV. The CDR3 spans 18 residues. The ends were cut back, 0 bases at V and 3 bases at J, with 19 bases in the middle. CDR3 loop: CASSLEWHGPEETDTQYF. As DNA, the CDR3 is TGTGCCAGCAGCTTAGAGTGGCATGGACCCGAAGAAACAGATACGCAGTATTTT.

The chain combines TRBV7-2 with TRBJ2-1, with 7 bases that match TRBD2. The germline CDR1 and CDR2 sequences are SGHTA and FQGNSA. J lost 4 bases, V lost 3 bases, and 6 bases had no gene match. The CDR3 runs to 15 residues. This chain's CDR3 is CASSFFLAEYNEQFF. CDR3 nucleotide sequence: TGTGCCAGCAGCTTTTTCCTAGCGGAATACAATGAGCAGTTCTTC.

The V gene is TRBV10-3, the J gene TRBJ2-7; no clear D gene. This CDR3 spans 14 amino acids. The ends were cut back, 2 bases at V and 0 bases at J, with 8 bases in the middle. CDR1 ENHRY and CDR2 SYGVKD come from the germline V gene. This chain's CDR3 is CAISEAWISYEQYF. The CDR3 nucleotides read TGTGCCATCAGTGAGGCCTGGATCTCCTACGAGCAGTACTTC.

The J gene is TRBJ2-1, the V gene TRBV20-1; D perhaps matches TRBD1 (6 bases). With 3 bases removed from V and 4 bases from J, the gap between germline ends came to 22 bases. The CDR3 is 17 residues long. Germline lookup yields CDR1 DFQATT and CDR2 SNEGSKA (reference sequence). CDR3 nucleotide sequence: TGCAGTGCTAGGACAGGTGAGAGTAGCGTCTATTACAATGAGCAGTTCTTC. Its protein product is CSARTGESSVYYNEQFF.

The rearrangement joins TRBV5-1 to TRBJ2-1; possible D gene TRBD2, 5 bases. The ends were cut back, 2 bases at V and 6 bases at J, with 15 bases in the middle. The CDR3 is made up of 15 amino acids. The germline V gene has CDR1 SGHRS and CDR2 YFSETQ. CDR3 nucleotides: TGCGCCAGCAGCTTCCAGCGGTTTTGGGGCAATGAGCAGTTCTTC. Its translation is CASSFQRFWGNEQFF.

This chain links TRBV27 with TRBJ1-1; 7 nucleotides match TRBD1. The CDR3 sequence is 19 residues long. The germline CDR1 and CDR2 sequences are MNHEY and SMNVEV (reference sequence). V shed 7 bases, J shed 6 bases, and the junction held 26 bases outside the gene matches. For the CDR3, the DNA is TGTGCCAGCAATCTATTTCCCCTGACAGGGACACACGACGAGGCTGAAGCTTTCTTT. Translation: CASNLFPLTGTHDEAEAFF.

The rearrangement joins TRBV5-4 to TRBJ2-1, with 8 positions matching TRBD1. J was trimmed by 5 bases and V by 4 bases; bases with no gene match: 11. This CDR3 is 16 amino acids long. Looked up from germline, CDR1 is SGHNT and CDR2 is YYREEE (reference sequence). The CDR3 DNA reads as TGTGCCAGCAGCGCAGGGACAGGTTATCTTGACAATGAGCAGTTCTTC. Amino acids: CASSAGTGYLDNEQFF.

The rearrangement joins TRBV29-1 to TRBJ2-7; D unresolved. The CDR3 has 11 amino acids. V was shortened by 7 bases and J by 4 bases, with 11 bases between the two germline ends. The germline V gene encodes CDR1 SQVTM and CDR2 ANQGSEA. This CDR3 is CSALLGYEQYF. The CDR3, as DNA: TGCAGCGCTCTCCTAGGTTACGAGCAGTACTTC.